What follows are 17 T cell receptor beta chains derived from one specimen sequenced in a study of type 1 and type 2 diabetes patients. The PCR template was genomic DNA. A primer set of 30 forward and 13 reverse primers amplified the CDR3. In TCRdb, the multiplex PCR reads were re-called with MiXCR into one record per CDR3 protein. In the table there are around 300,000 distinct CDR3 sequences, around 50% of which are singletons. The sequenced sample consisted of peripheral blood mononuclear cells (PBMCs). These receptors originate from a man between 18 and 35 years old with type 2 diabetes.

This clonotype was recorded only once. V usage is TRBV14 and J usage is TRBJ2-7, with 10 bases identical to TRBD1. CDR3 length equals 15 residues. V shed 5 bases and J 4 bases; nucleotides not matched to a gene: 8. CDR1 SGHDN and CDR2 FVKESK come from the germline V gene. The CDR3 DNA reads TGTGCCAGCAGCATCCGACAGGGGGCCGTATACGAGCAGTACTTC. It yields the protein CASSIRQGAVYEQYF.

The chain carries TRBV30 and TRBJ2-2; the D gene is possibly TRBD1 (5 bases). The CDR3 length is 15 residues. Germline CDR1 GTSNPN, CDR2 SVGIG (reference sequence). The V gene lost 4 bases and the J gene lost 0 bases, with 12 bases spanning the gap. The CDR3 is CAWITGPANTGELFF. The CDR3 region has the DNA TGTGCCTGGATTACAGGCCCCGCGAACACCGGGGAGCTGTTTTTT.

Here the CDR3 reads CAWSAIAGTAQQYF. CDR3 coding DNA: TGTGCCTGGAGTGCCATTGCCGGGACAGCCCAGCAGTACTTC. J is TRBJ2-7 and V is TRBV30; 7 nucleotides align to TRBD1. The CDR3 extends over 14 amino acids. CDR1 is GTSNPN and CDR2 is SVGIG in the germline V gene (reference sequence). Trimming cost V 1 base and J 8 bases; bases outside gene matches: 11.

The chain recombines TRBV20-1 with TRBJ2-7; D call uncertain. The CDR3 length is 12 residues. The germline CDR1 and CDR2 sequences are DFQATT and SNEGSKA (reference sequence). V was trimmed by 0 bases and J by 6 bases, leaving 9 bases between them. As DNA, the CDR3 is TGCAGTGCTAGAGAACCGGAAAGCGAGCAGTACTTC. Amino acid sequence: CSAREPESEQYF.

The genes are TRBV7-2 and TRBJ2-5; 8 positions match TRBD1. The DNA end favors TRBJ2-7, so the J call may be wrong. The CDR3 spans 14 residues. Looked up from germline, CDR1 is SGHTA and CDR2 is FQGNSA. CDR3 sequence (DNA): TGTGCCAGCAGCTCTGCCGGGACAGGCTACGAGCAGTACTTC. This translates into CASSSAGTGYEQYF.

The gene calls are TRBV15 and TRBJ2-5; TRBD1 matches 7 bases. Germline trimming cut 3 bases from V and 0 bases from J; bases unmatched to any gene: 7. CDR1 is LNHNV and CDR2 is YYDKDF in the germline V gene (reference sequence). The length of the CDR3 is 16 residues. In DNA form, the CDR3 reads TGTGCCACCAGCAGGGTACAGGGGTTGAACCAAGAGACCCAGTACTTC. It encodes CATSRVQGLNQETQYF.

V and J are TRBV4-3 and TRBJ2-5; 8 bases agree with TRBD2. This CDR3 contains 15 residues. Germline trimming cut 1 base from V and 11 bases from J; bases unmatched to any gene: 12. In germline, CDR1 is LGHNA, CDR2 YSLEER. The CDR3 is CASSQVGGGLREQYF. The CDR3 DNA is TGCGCCAGCAGCCAAGTCGGGGGGGGATTGAGGGAGCAGTACTTC.

There are a few counts of this clonotype. The genes are TRBV27 and TRBJ2-2; TRBD2 matches 14 bases. The CDR3 has 17 residues. The V gene end was trimmed by 6 bases and the J gene end by 1 base; junction bases not matched to a gene: 4. Germline V lookup: CDR1 MNHEY, CDR2 SMNVEV (reference sequence). The CDR3 is CASRTSGGALNTGELFF. In nucleotides, the CDR3 is TGTGCCAGCAGGACTAGCGGGGGGGCCTTGAACACCGGGGAGCTGTTTTTT.

This clonotype was found a few times. The rearrangement uses TRBV11-3 and TRBJ1-1; possibly TRBD1 for D (5 bases). Germline V gives CDR1 SGHNT, CDR2 YENEEA. There are 14 residues in the CDR3. V lost 4 bases and J 3 bases, leaving 12 bases between the germline ends. CDR3 amino acids: CASSSGRWDTEAFF. The DNA for the CDR3 is TGTGCCAGCAGCTCGGGACGGTGGGACACTGAAGCTTTCTTT.

Concerning this clonotype: The limits of the CDR3 on the DNA are not certain, so only TCRdb's listed CDR3 is given. The V gene is TRBV7-9, the J gene TRBJ1-2; the table gives TRBD1 as D, unverified against the DNA. Per germline, CDR1 SEHNR and CDR2 FQNEAQ (reference sequence). The length of the CDR3 is 14 amino acids, counting both ends. The CDR3 sequence is CASSSSKGNYGYTF.

The gene calls are TRBV19 and TRBJ2-1; 10 bases line up with TRBD2. The CDR3 loop spans 16 amino acids. Germline V gene data show CDR1 as LNHDA and CDR2 as SQIVND (reference sequence). V lost 3 bases, J lost 6 bases, and 8 bases stayed unmatched. The CDR3 reads CASSILAGGSVNEQFF. The DNA for the CDR3 is TGTGCCAGTAGTATCTTAGCGGGAGGTTCGGTCAATGAGCAGTTCTTC. The variable domain in full, completed from reference TRBV19 and TRBJ2-1, reads DGGITQSPKYLFRKEGQNVTLSCEQNLNHDAMYWYRQDPGQGLRLIYYSQIVNDFQKGDIAEGYSVSREKKESFPLTVTSAQKNPTAFYLCASSILAGGSVNEQFFGPGTRLTVL.

This chain joins TRBV9 and TRBJ2-7, with D possibly TRBD2 on 5 matching bases. CDR1 is SGDLS, CDR2 YYNGEE, per germline. The CDR3 consists of 14 residues. Deletions cut 0 bases from V and 0 bases from J, with 7 bases between. Here the CDR3 reads CASSVEGSSYEQYF. In DNA form, the CDR3 reads TGTGCCAGCAGCGTAGAAGGGAGCTCCTACGAGCAGTACTTC.

The chain couples TRBV7-2 to TRBJ1-6; the D is unclear. Germline V gene sequence: CDR1 SGHTA, CDR2 FQGNSA. CDR3 size: 15 residues. V lost 5 bases to trimming and J lost 7 bases, with 15 bases between them. The CDR3 nucleotides are TGTGCCAGCAGCCGTTCGACCATAGGGAATTCACCCCTCCACTTT. It yields the protein CASSRSTIGNSPLHF.

In its sample, this clonotype was seen a few times. V usage is TRBV12-3 or TRBV12-4 and J usage is TRBJ2-3; D call uncertain. CDR3 length: 15 amino acids. V gave up 3 bases and J gave up 0 bases, with 10 bases separating them. CDR3 sequence: CASSLPHPSTDTQYF. CDR3 bases: TGTGCCAGCAGTTTGCCTCACCCTAGCACAGATACGCAGTATTTT.

The chain combines TRBV2 with TRBJ1-2, with TRBD1 as a possible D gene (6 bases). This CDR3 contains 13 residues. V was trimmed by 0 bases and J by 10 bases, leaving 12 bases between them. Germline CDR1 is SNHLY and CDR2 is FYNNEI. The CDR3 sequence is CASSEALQGHYTF. Written as DNA, the CDR3 is TGTGCCAGCAGTGAAGCGCTACAGGGACACTACACCTTC.

A remark on this clonotype: At one of its ends the junction is not consistent with the germline gene, which may arise from a read error. The chain carries TRBV7-2 and TRBJ2-1, with D perhaps TRBD2 (5 bases). This CDR3 is built from 12 residues. The germline V gene encodes CDR1 SGHTA and CDR2 FQGNSA. CDR3 nucleotides: TGCGCCAGCAGCGGTACCGAGGGTGAGCAGTTCTTC. Translating it yields CASSGTEGEQFF.

J is TRBJ1-2 and V is TRBV7-6, with TRBD1 matching over 8 bases. Germline trimming cut 1 base from V and 5 bases from J; bases unmatched to any gene: 6. The CDR3 runs 15 residues. Germline V CDR1 and CDR2: SGHVS, FNYEAQ. The CDR3 nucleotides read TGTGCCAGCAGCTTAGATTCGGGACAGGATTATGGCTACACCTTC. Encoded protein: CASSLDSGQDYGYTF.